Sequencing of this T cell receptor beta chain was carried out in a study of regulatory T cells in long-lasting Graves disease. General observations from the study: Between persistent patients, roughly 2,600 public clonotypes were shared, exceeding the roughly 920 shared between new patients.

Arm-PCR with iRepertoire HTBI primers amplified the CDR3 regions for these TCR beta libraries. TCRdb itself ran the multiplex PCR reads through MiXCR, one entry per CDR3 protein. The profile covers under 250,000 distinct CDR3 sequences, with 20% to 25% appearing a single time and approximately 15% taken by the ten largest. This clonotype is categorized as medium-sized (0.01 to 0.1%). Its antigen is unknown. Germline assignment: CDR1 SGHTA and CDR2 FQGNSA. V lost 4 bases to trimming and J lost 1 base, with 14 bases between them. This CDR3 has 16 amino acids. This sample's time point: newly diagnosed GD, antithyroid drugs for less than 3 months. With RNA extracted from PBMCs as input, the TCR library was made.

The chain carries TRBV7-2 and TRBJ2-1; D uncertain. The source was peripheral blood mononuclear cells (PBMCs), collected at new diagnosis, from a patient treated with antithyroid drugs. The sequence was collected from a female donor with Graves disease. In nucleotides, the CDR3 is TGTGCCAGCAGCTCCAACGCTGTGGCGTCCTACAATGAGCAGTTCTTC. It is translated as CASSSNAVASYNEQFF. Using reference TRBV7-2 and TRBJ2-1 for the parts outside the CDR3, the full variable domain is GAGVSQSPSNKVTEKGKDVELRCDPISGHTALYWYRQSLGQGLEFLIYFQGNSAPDKSGLPSDRFSAERTGGSVSTLTIQRTQQEDSAVYLCASSSNAVASYNEQFFGPGTRLTVL.